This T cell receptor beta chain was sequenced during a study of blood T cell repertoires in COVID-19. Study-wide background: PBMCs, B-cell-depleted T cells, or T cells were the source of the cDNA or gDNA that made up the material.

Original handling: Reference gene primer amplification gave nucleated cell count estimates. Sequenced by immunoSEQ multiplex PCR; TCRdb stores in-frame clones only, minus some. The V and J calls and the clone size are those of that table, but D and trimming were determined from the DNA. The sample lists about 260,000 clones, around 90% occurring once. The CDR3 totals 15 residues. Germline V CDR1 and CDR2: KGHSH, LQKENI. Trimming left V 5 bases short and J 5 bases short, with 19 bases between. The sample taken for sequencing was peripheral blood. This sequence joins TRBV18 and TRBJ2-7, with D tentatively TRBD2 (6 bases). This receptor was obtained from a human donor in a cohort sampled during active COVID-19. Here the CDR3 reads CASSSRGGETNEQYF. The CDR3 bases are TGTGCCAGCTCATCACGGGGCGGGGAGACTAACGAGCAGTACTTC.